This T cell receptor beta chain was documented in a study of T cell repertoires in cytomegalovirus infection. Germline V CDR1 and CDR2: SGHTA, FQGNSA. The CDR3 has 16 amino acids. V was clipped by 6 bases and J by 11 bases; unmatched bases: 22. From the reads, TCRdb called clonotypes with MiXCR, one entry per CDR3 protein. The table has some 700,000 distinct CDR3 sequences, roughly 36% seen once. This clonotype was detected only a few times. Sequenced material: PBMCs. This chain connects TRBV7-2 to TRBJ2-7; 7 bases are a match to TRBD1. The receptor was isolated from a human donor in good health (CMV status not recorded). Some clones in this sample may be carry-over from other donors' samples. The CDR3 reads CASSSDDRVFPNSKYF. Written as DNA, the CDR3 is TGTGCCAGCAGTTCCGACGACAGGGTCTTCCCTAATTCCAAGTACTTC.